This T cell receptor (beta chain) came from a study of beta chain features in type 1 diabetes. This clone has only a few counts. Expressed TCRB transcripts were sequenced after all isolated RNA was converted to cDNA. Libraries were prepared by immunoSEQ multiplex PCR; TCRdb keeps only in-frame clonotypes and omits some of them. Counted here are 450,000 or so clones, about an eighth occurring once; the ten biggest clones make up over 0.035%. V was pared by 1 base and J by 8 bases, with 14 bases between. Germline assignment: CDR1 SEHNR and CDR2 FQNEAQ (reference sequence). CDR3 length: 15 amino acids. The sequenced sample was naive CD4+ T cells from blood. The chain recombines TRBV7-9 with TRBJ1-4; D remains unclear. The source of this sequence is a woman aged 18-30 years in good health. CDR3 coding DNA: TGTGCCAGCAGCTTAGGCGGCGGAGCCCAAGAAAAACTGTTTTTT. Translating it yields CASSLGGGAQEKLFF. The full variable domain, in which reference TRBV7-9 and TRBJ1-4 provide the parts outside the CDR3, is DTGVSQNPRHKITKRGQNVTFRCDPISEHNRLYWYRQTLGQGPEFLTYFQNEAQLEKSRLLSDRFSAERPKGSFSTLEIQRTEQGDSAMYLCASSLGGGAQEKLFFGSGTQLSVL.